This entry lists 2 T cell receptor beta chains sequenced from one sample in a study of PD-L1 blockade in urothelial cancer. The data were produced by immunoSEQ multiplex PCR, yet TCRdb's version contains in-frame clones alone and is incomplete. The data contain some 54,000 clones, about 87% of them seen just once; the ten biggest clones take up about 6%. Sequenced here: PBMCs, sampled around atezolizumab (anti-PD-L1) treatment. Every receptor here comes from a man aged 40-49 years with urothelial cancer.

The chain couples TRBV11-3 to TRBJ2-4; TRBD2 agrees at 9 bases. V trimming: 1 base; J trimming: 12 bases; junction bases outside the gene matches: 7. The CDR3 is 14 residues long. Germline CDR1 and CDR2: SGHNT and YENEEA. DNA of the CDR3: TGTGCCAGCAGCTTAGTCCCCGGGACTAGCCCTCAGTACTTC. Protein sequence: CASSLVPGTSPQYF.

The rearrangement links TRBV5-4 to TRBJ2-7; tentatively, D is TRBD1 (5 bases). The length of the CDR3 is 13 residues. The germline V gene encodes CDR1 SGHNT and CDR2 YYREEE (reference sequence). V was cut by 1 base and J by 5 bases, with 10 bases left in between. CDR3 DNA: TGTGCCAGCAGCTTGATTCCAGGGAACGAGCAGTACTTC. Protein: CASSLIPGNEQYF.